This is a list of T cell receptor beta chains from one sample in a study of siplizumab effects on memory and regulatory T cells. Sequenced by immunoSEQ multiplex PCR; TCRdb stores in-frame clones only, minus some. This sample has 100,000 to 110,000 clones; approximately 94% occur once, and the top ten carry approximately 1.5%. The material sequenced was non-Treg CD4+ T cells sorted from blood. The receptors were gathered from a human donor in good health. Each CDR3 is given with its conserved first and last residue.

j_call v_call cdr3_aa
TRBJ1-4 TRBV4-1 CASSQDYRGLIGGYEKLFF
TRBJ2-1 TRBV18 CASSPKRAGPSYNEQFF
TRBJ2-3 TRBV5-1 CASSWLLGDTQYF
TRBJ2-7 TRBV18 CASSRGASGSEQYF
TRBJ1-1 TRBV28 CASSSKRGTGMRKAFF
TRBJ1-2 TRBV28 CASSLRDGYTF
TRBJ2-3 TRBV6-5 CASSPRRDTDTQYF
TRBJ2-2 TRBV15 CATSRDRGTATGELFF
TRBJ1-4 TRBV5-1 CASSLGDRGRNEKLFF
TRBJ1-1 TRBV27 CASSSRTGRGSNTEAFF
TRBJ2-7 TRBV9 CASSIGTSGIYEQYF
TRBJ2-5 TRBV7-3 CASSLGQQETQYF
TRBJ1-3 TRBV5-1 CASSLQGADTIYF
TRBJ2-3 TRBV4-2 CASSRRAAGRTDTQYF
TRBJ2-5 TRBV7-7 CASSLGTGRIETQYF
TRBJ2-3 TRBV10-3 CAISDPDTQYF
TRBJ2-3 TRBV10-3 CAINGQGATDTQYF
TRBJ2-5 TRBV28 CASSLIGSQETQYF
TRBJ2-5 TRBV5-6 CASRRTGVETQYF
TRBJ2-5 TRBV6-1 CASELYQETQYF
TRBJ2-5 TRBV6-5 CASSPPRGRETQYF
TRBJ1-4 TRBV30 CAWSVPGREKLFF
TRBJ2-5 TRBV11-2 CASSRGLAEETQYF
TRBJ2-7 TRBV15 CATAQGRDEQYF
TRBJ1-2 TRBV14 CASSQVGTNYGYTF
TRBJ2-6 TRBV19 CASSITGMRGANVLTF
TRBJ1-1 TRBV18 CASSLQEQNTEAFF
TRBJ2-7 TRBV27 CASSSGTGEWYEQYF
TRBJ1-1 TRBV7-9 CASSPRGENTEAFF
TRBJ2-7 TRBV19 CASSGDTLRSGEQYF
TRBJ2-7 TRBV27 CASRRTELIREQYF
TRBJ2-3 TRBV7-3 CASSLIRGGANTQYF
TRBJ2-3 TRBV9 CASSVGPSGTDTQYF